This T cell receptor beta chain was recorded in a study of blood T cell repertoires in COVID-19. As for the study in general: PBMCs, B-cell-depleted T cells, or T cells provided the cDNA or gDNA that made up the material.

Some clones are missing from TCRdb's copy, which holds only in-frame ones; the method was immunoSEQ multiplex PCR. The sample yields 350,000 to 450,000 clones, approximately 92% seen once. V lost 0 bases and J 5 bases, leaving 11 bases between the germline ends. There are 15 residues in the CDR3. CDR1 LGHNA and CDR2 YNFKEQ come from the germline V gene. The cohort comprised adults aged 18 to 89 years residing in about two dozen US areas. Each participant's cohort was designated according to participant-reported clinical history. Donors in Cohort 3 counted as recovered after two negative PCRs, clearance, or symptom resolution.

J is TRBJ1-5 and V is TRBV4-2; possible D gene TRBD1, 5 bases. The sequenced sample consisted of PBMCs or T cells enriched from blood (not recorded which). The sequence came from a man aged 30-40 years who had recovered from COVID-19. In nucleotides, the CDR3 is TGTGCCAGCAGCCAAGAAGGCAGGGAAGATCAGCCCCAGCATTTT. Protein product: CASSQEGREDQPQHF.